This TCR beta chain was recorded in a study of siplizumab effects on memory and regulatory T cells. Points from the study as a whole: Naive T cells were seemingly more diverse than memory cells, and major contributions to the alloresponse seemed to be made by them. It was not possible to assign a naive or memory phenotype to roughly 80-97% of proliferating CD4+ or CD8+ clones. Alloreactive CD4+ clones that could be mapped were on average about 69% Treg-derived with siplizumab, against about 25% in controls. Tregs that proliferated in siplizumab cultures did not have their suppressive function confirmed.

Profiling relied on immunoSEQ multiplex PCR, and the TCRdb table lists in-frame clones only, not all of them. The table includes 85,000 to 130,000 clones, about 91% detected once. Details on this clone: Its antigen is unknown.

The CDR3 runs 16 residues. Germline assignment: CDR1 MDHEN and CDR2 SYDVKM. Trimming cost V 5 bases and J 3 bases; bases outside gene matches: 9. Input material: Tregs sorted from blood. The TCR originated in a human donor in good health. The V gene is TRBV28, the J gene TRBJ1-5; 8 bases line up with TRBD1. In DNA form, the CDR3 reads TGTGCCAGCAGTCGTGGGACAGGCGCGGTCAATCAGCCCCAGCATTTT. Its translation is CASSRGTGAVNQPQHF.